The T cell receptor beta chain under discussion was sequenced for a study of sequential checkpoint blockade in melanoma. The V and J ends lost 4 bases and 3 bases, in that order; junction bases with no gene match: 7. Germline values: CDR1 SQVTM, CDR2 ANQGSEA. CDR3 length: 14 residues. The data were produced by immunoSEQ multiplex PCR, yet TCRdb's version contains in-frame clones alone and is incomplete. The sample includes around 9,800 clones, around 56% of them seen just once. Treatment in this sample: randomized to nivolumab then ipilimumab (arm A) or the reverse (arm B). The source was CD8+ T cells sorted from blood (inferred from file names), collected from a patient given nivolumab and ipilimumab in sequence. The sequence was collected from a human donor with melanoma. The gene calls are TRBV29-1 and TRBJ2-3, with 7 bases identical to TRBD2. CDR3 bases: TGCAGCGTTGGTTTGGGGGGGAGAACAGATACGCAGTATTTT. Protein: CSVGLGGRTDTQYF.